The 5 T cell receptor beta chains in this list originate from one sample, sequenced in a study of blood T cell repertoires in COVID-19. Assay: immunoSEQ multiplex PCR; the TCRdb copy retains only in-frame clones and omits some. The table lists some 200,000 clones, approximately 82% of them singletons. Sequencing was done on a sample of peripheral blood. The receptor set was obtained from a man aged 50-59 years with active or convalescent COVID-19.

Only a few counts were recorded for this clone. The chain joins TRBV5-1 to TRBJ1-3; 7 bases fit TRBD1. Germline assignment: CDR1 SGHRS and CDR2 YFSETQ. CDR3 length equals 16 residues. Germline trimming cut 2 bases from V and 0 bases from J; bases unmatched to any gene: 5. The CDR3 reads CASSFTGAVSGNTIYF. Written as DNA, the CDR3 is TGCGCCAGCAGCTTCACAGGGGCCGTCTCTGGAAACACCATATATTTT. The entire variable domain, with the rest obtained from reference TRBV5-1 and TRBJ1-3, is as follows: KAGVTQTPRYLIKTRGQQVTLSCSPISGHRSVSWYQQTPGQGLQFLFEYFSETQRNKGNFPGRFSGRQFSNSRSEMNVSTLELGDSALYLCASSFTGAVSGNTIYFGEGSWLTVV.

J is TRBJ1-1 and V is TRBV28, with no clear D. The germline V gene encodes CDR1 MDHEN and CDR2 SYDVKM. Between the trimmed V and J ends, which lost 3 bases and 3 bases, there was a span of 11 bases. The CDR3 contains 14 residues. The chain's CDR3 is CASSFRRRYTEAFF. In nucleotides, the CDR3 is TGTGCCAGCAGTTTTCGCAGGAGGTACACTGAAGCTTTCTTT.

This clone is a singleton in its sample. V gene TRBV14 combines with J gene TRBJ1-2; TRBD1 aligns across 7 bases. CDR1 and CDR2 from the germline V gene are SGHDN and FVKESK. The V gene end was trimmed by 4 bases and the J gene end by 5 bases; junction bases not matched to a gene: 7. CDR3 length equals 14 residues. CDR3 sequence reads: CASSLTGTVYGYTF. The CDR3 bases are TGTGCCAGCAGCCTTACCGGGACAGTATATGGCTACACCTTC. The full variable domain, completed using reference TRBV14 and TRBJ1-2, is EAGVTQFPSHSVIEKGQTVTLRCDPISGHDNLYWYRRVMGKEIKFLLHFVKESKQDESGMPNNRFLAERTGGTYSTLKVQPAELEDSGVYFCASSLTGTVYGYTFGSGTRLTVV.

DNA for the CDR3: TGTGCCAGCATAGGGACAACCCGGAGGAAGCCCCAGCATTTT. Translated: CASIGTTRRKPQHF. The chain combines TRBV6-5 with TRBJ1-5; perhaps TRBD1 as D (6 bases). Trimming left V 7 bases short and J 8 bases short, with 18 bases between. CDR3 size: 14 residues. In germline, CDR1 is MNHEY, CDR2 SVGAGI.

This clone came up many times. The chain couples TRBV28 to TRBJ1-5; 9 bases line up with TRBD1. The V and J ends lost 0 bases and 6 bases, in that order; junction bases with no gene match: 3. Per the germline V gene, CDR1 is MDHEN and CDR2 is SYDVKM. This CDR3 spans 15 amino acids. The CDR3 spells CASSLWGTGIQPQHF. In DNA, the CDR3 is TGTGCCAGCAGTTTATGGGGGACAGGGATTCAGCCCCAGCATTTT.